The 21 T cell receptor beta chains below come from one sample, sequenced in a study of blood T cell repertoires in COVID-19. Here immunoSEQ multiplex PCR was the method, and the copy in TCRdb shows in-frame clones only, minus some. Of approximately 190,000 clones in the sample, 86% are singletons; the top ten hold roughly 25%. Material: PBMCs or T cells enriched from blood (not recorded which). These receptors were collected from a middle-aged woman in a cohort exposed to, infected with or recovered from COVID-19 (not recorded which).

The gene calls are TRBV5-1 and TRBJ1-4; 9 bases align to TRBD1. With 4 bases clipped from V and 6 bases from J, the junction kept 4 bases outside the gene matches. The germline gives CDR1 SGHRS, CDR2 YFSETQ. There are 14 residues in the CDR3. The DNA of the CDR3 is TGCGCCAGCAGCACAGGGGGCTCGGATGAAAAACTGTTTTTT. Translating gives CASSTGGSDEKLFF.

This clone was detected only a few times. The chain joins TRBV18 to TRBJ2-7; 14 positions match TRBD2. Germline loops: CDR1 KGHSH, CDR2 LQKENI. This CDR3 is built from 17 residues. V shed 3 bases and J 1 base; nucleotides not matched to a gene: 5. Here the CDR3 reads CASSPGTSGSGSYEQYF. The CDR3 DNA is TGTGCCAGCTCACCCGGGACTAGCGGGAGCGGGTCCTACGAGCAGTACTTC. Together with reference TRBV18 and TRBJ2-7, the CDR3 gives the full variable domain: NAGVMQNPRHLVRRRGQEARLRCSPMKGHSHVYWYRQLPEEGLKFMVYLQKENIIDESGMPKERFSAEFPKEGPSILRIQQVVRGDSAAYFCASSPGTSGSGSYEQYFGPGTRLTVT.

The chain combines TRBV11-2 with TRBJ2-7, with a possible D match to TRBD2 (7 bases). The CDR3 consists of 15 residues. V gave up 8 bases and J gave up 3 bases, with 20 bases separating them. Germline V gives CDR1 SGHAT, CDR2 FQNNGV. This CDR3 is CASRLGGGLYYEQYF. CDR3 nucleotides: TGTGCCAGCCGCCTTGGGGGGGGCCTTTACTACGAGCAGTACTTC.

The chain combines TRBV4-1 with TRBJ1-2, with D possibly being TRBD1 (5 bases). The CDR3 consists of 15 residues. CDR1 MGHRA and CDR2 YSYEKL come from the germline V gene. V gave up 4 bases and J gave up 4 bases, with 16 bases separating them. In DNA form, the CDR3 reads TGCGCCAGCAGCCCACCCGGGGGGGACTCCTATGGCTACACCTTC. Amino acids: CASSPPGGDSYGYTF.

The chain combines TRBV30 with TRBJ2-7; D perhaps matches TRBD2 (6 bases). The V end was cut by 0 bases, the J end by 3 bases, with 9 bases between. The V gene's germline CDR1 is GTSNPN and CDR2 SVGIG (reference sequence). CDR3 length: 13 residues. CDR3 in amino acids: CAWSVRGSYEQYF. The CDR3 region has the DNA TGTGCCTGGAGTGTACGGGGGAGCTACGAGCAGTACTTC.

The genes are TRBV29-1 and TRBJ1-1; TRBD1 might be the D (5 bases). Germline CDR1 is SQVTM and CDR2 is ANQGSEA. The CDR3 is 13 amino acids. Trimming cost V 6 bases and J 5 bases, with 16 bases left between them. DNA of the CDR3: TGCAGCGTCGACCGCGGGGCGGGGACTGAAGCTTTCTTT. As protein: CSVDRGAGTEAFF.

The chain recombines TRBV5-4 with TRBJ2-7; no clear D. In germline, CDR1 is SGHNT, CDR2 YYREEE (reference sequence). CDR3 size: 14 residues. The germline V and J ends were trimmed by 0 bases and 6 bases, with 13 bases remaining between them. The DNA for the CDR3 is TGTGCCAGCAGCTTGGGGCCGCCTCCGGGCGAGCAGTACTTC. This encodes CASSLGPPPGEQYF.

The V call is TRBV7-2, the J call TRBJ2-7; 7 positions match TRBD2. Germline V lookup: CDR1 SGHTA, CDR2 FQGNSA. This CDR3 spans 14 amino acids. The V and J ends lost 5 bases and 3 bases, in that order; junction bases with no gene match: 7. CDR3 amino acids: CASSQSGKNYEQYF. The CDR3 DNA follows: TGTGCCAGCAGCCAAAGCGGGAAGAACTACGAGCAGTACTTC.

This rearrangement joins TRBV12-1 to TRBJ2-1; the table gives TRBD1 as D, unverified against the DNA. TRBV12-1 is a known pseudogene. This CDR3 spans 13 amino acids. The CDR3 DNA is TGTGCCAGCAGCTTTAAGGGGGCGGGTGAGCAGTTCTTC. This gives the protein CASSFKGAGEQFF.

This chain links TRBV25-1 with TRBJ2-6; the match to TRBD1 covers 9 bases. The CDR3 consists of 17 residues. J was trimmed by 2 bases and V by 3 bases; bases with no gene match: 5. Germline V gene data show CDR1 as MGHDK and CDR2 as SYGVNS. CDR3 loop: CASSERTGEAGANVLTF. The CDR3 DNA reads TGTGCCAGCAGTGAGCGGACAGGGGAGGCTGGGGCCAACGTCCTGACTTTC. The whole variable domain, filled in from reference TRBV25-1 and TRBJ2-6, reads EADIYQTPRYLVIGTGKKITLECSQTMGHDKMYWYQQDPGMELHLIHYSYGVNSTEKGDLSSESTVSRIRTEHFPLTLESARPSHTSQYLCASSERTGEAGANVLTFGAGSRLTVL.

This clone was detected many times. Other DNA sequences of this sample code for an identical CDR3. The DNA of the CDR3 is TGCAGCGTGACCGGGACAGCGAACACTGAAGCTTTCTTT. Protein: CSVTGTANTEAFF. This sequence joins TRBV29-1 and TRBJ1-1; 7 nucleotides agree with TRBD1. Germline V gene data show CDR1 as SQVTM and CDR2 as ANQGSEA. The V segment lost 6 bases and the J segment 1 base; nucleotides outside the gene matches: 5. The CDR3 runs 13 residues.

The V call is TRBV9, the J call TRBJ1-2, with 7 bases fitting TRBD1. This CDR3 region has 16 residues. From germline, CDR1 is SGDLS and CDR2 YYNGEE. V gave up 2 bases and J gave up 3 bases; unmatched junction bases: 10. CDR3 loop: CASSVDTGTAYYGYTF. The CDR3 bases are TGTGCCAGCAGCGTCGACACCGGGACAGCCTACTATGGCTACACCTTC.

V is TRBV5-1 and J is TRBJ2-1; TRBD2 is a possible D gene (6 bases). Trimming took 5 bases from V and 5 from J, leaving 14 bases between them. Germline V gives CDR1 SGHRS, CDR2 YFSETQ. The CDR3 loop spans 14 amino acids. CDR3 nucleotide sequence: TGCGCCAGCAGGAAATTGGGAGGAGACAATGAGCAGTTCTTC. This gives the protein CASRKLGGDNEQFF.

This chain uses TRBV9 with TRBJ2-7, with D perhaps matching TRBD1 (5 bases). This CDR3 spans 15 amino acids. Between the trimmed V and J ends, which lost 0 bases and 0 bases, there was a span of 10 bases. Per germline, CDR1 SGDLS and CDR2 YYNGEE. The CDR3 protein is CASSVGQHSSYEQYF. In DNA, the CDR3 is TGTGCCAGCAGCGTAGGACAGCATAGCTCCTACGAGCAGTACTTC.

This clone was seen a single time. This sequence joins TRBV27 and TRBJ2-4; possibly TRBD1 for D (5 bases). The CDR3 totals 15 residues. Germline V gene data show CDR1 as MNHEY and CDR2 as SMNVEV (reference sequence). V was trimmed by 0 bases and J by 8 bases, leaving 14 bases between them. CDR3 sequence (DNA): TGTGCCAGCAGTTTATCCCAGGGCACGATGGACATTCAGTACTTC. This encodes CASSLSQGTMDIQYF.

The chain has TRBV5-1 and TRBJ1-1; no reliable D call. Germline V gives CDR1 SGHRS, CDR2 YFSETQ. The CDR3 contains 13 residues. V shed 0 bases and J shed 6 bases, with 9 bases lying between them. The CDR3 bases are TGCGCCAGCAGCTTGGCCGGGAAGGCTGAAGCTTTCTTT. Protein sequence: CASSLAGKAEAFF. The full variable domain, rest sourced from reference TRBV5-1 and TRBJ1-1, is KAGVTQTPRYLIKTRGQQVTLSCSPISGHRSVSWYQQTPGQGLQFLFEYFSETQRNKGNFPGRFSGRQFSNSRSEMNVSTLELGDSALYLCASSLAGKAEAFFGQGTRLTVV.

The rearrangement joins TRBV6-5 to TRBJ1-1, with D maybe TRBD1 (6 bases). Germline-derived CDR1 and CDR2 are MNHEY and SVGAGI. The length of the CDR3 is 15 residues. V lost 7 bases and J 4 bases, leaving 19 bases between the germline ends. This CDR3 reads CASIRAGSRGTEAFF. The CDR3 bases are TGTGCCAGCATCAGGGCAGGGTCCAGGGGCACTGAAGCTTTCTTT.

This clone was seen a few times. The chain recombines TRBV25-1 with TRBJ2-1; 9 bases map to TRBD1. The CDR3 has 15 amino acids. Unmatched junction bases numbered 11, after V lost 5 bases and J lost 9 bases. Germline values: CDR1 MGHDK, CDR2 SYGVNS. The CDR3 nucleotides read TGTGCCAGCAGTTCTGGACAGGGGACGGGGGTTGAGCAGTTCTTC. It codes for CASSSGQGTGVEQFF.

CDR3 protein: CASTLSGGAAETQYF. CDR3 nucleotides: TGTGCCAGCACCCTAAGCGGGGGGGCTGCTGAGACCCAGTACTTC. The rearrangement uses TRBV28 and TRBJ2-5; 10 bases align to TRBD2. The V gene's germline CDR1 is MDHEN and CDR2 SYDVKM. Trimming cost V 7 bases and J 5 bases; bases outside gene matches: 10. The CDR3 loop spans 15 amino acids.

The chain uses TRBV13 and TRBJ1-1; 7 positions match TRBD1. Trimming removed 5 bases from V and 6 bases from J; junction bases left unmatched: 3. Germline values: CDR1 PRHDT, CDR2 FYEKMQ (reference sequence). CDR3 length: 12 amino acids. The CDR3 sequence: CASSADRPEAFF. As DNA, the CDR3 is TGTGCCAGCAGCGCGGACAGGCCTGAAGCTTTCTTT. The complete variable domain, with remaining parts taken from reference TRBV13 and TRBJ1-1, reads AAGVIQSPRHLIKEKRETATLKCYPIPRHDTVYWYQQGPGQDPQFLISFYEKMQSDKGSIPDRFSAQQFSDYHSELNMSSLELGDSALYFCASSADRPEAFFGQGTRLTVV.

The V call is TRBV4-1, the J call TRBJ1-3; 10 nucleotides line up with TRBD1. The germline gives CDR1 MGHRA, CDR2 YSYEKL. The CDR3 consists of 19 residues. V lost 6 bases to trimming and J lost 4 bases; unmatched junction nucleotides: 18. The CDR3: CASSPGQGIPLSLGNTIYF. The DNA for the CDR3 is TGCGCCAGCAGTCCGGGACAGGGGATCCCCCTTTCTCTAGGAAACACCATATATTTT.